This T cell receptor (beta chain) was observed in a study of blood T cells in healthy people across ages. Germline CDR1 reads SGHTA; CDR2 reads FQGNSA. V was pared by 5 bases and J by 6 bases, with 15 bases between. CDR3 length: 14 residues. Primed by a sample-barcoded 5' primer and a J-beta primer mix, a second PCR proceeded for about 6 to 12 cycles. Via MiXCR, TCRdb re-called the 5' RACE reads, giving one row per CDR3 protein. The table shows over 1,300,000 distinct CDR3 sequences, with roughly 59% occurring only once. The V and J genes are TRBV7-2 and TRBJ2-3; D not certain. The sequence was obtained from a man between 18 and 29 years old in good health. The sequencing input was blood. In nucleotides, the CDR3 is TGTGCCAGCAGCGTATTACGCTATGGCGATACGCAGTATTTT. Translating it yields CASSVLRYGDTQYF.